This T cell receptor beta chain was sequenced during a study of monozygotic twins with cystic fibrosis. General study points: Co-twins had the most similar V usage for 13 of 16 pairs, J for 8.

Sequenced by immunoSEQ multiplex PCR; TCRdb stores in-frame clones only, minus some. This table holds roughly 30,000 clones, roughly 90% found once. With respect to this clone: Its antigen is not identified.

The CDR3 length is 10 residues. The rearrangement links TRBV21-1 to TRBJ1-1; TRBD1 is taken as the D call from the table, unchecked against the DNA. TRBV21-1 is classified as a pseudogene. This TCR came from a girl aged 2 to 9 with cystic fibrosis. Sequencing was carried out using blood. As DNA, the CDR3 is TGTGCCAGCAGCACCAGAAAAGCTTTCTTT. This gives the protein CASSTRKAFF.